This T cell receptor (beta chain) was identified during a study of T cells in Graves' hyperthyroidism and ophthalmopathy. Overall study context: Once the initial diagnosis was made, peripheral blood was obtained before any treatment.

The CDR3 has 12 residues. Between the trimmed V and J ends, which lost 4 bases and 4 bases, there was a span of 5 bases. Germline-derived CDR1 and CDR2 are SNHLY and FYNNEI. The authors deemed Graves' hyperthyroidism stable absent ophthalmopathy progression within 18 months. Patients with uncontrolled infections, other autoimmune diseases, pregnancy or lactation were excluded. The source material, RNA transcripts, was used to amplify TCR beta CDR3 regions. The HTBI primer set drove a first-round RT-PCR of the TCR CDR3. TCRdb analysed the multiplex PCR reads with MiXCR anew, one entry per CDR3 protein. This table has under 450,000 distinct CDR3 sequences, about 15% appearing once. There are many counts of this clonotype.

The sequence came from a woman between 18 and 29 years old with Graves' hyperthyroidism. The sequencing input was blood. The V call is TRBV2, the J call TRBJ2-1; D is possibly TRBD1 (5 bases). Here the CDR3 reads CASSAGYNEQFF. The CDR3 DNA reads TGTGCCAGCAGTGCAGGGTACAATGAGCAGTTCTTC.